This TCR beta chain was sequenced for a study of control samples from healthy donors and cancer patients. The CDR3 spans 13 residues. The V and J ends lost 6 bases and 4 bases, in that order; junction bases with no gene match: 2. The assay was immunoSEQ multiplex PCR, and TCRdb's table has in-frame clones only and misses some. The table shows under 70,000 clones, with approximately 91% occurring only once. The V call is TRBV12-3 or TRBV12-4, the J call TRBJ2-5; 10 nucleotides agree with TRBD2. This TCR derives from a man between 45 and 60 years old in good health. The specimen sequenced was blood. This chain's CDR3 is CASSLAGAETQYF. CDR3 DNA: TGTGCCAGCAGCCTAGCGGGAGCAGAGACCCAGTACTTC.